This TCR beta chain was identified during a study of glioma-infiltrating T cells. Overall study results and limits: CDR3 overlap between tissue and blood was very small. Gliomas, especially low-grade, showed above-expected tissue-blood divergence; non-neoplastic patients showed below.

This clonotype has at least ten counts. Its target is unknown. The J segment lost 4 bases and the V segment lost 6 bases, leaving 12 bases of the junction unmatched. This CDR3 has 15 residues. Germline loops: CDR1 DFQATT, CDR2 SNEGSKA (reference sequence). The iRepertoire nested amplicon-rescue multiplex PCR amplified TCR alpha and beta CDR3s from RNA. A single record per CDR3 protein comes from TCRdb applying MiXCR to the multiplex PCR reads. The sample comprises 150,000 to 200,000 distinct CDR3 sequences, over 25% of which are singletons, and 20% rests with the top ten. The sequencing sample was made of glioma tissue, nonneoplastic brain tissue, or PBMCs (not recorded which). This sequence joins TRBV20-1 and TRBJ2-5, with 9 positions matching TRBD2. The source is a human donor with low-grade glioma or glioblastoma, undergoing nonglioma brain surgery, or in good health (not recorded which). The CDR3 loop is CSARLSGSGRETQYF. The CDR3 coding sequence is TGCAGTGCCAGGCTTAGCGGGAGCGGAAGAGAGACCCAGTACTTC.